This TCR beta chain was profiled in a study of control samples from healthy donors and cancer patients. The length of the CDR3 is 13 residues. Trimming shortened V by 5 bases and J by 8 bases, and 13 bases separated the two germline ends. The assay was immunoSEQ multiplex PCR, and TCRdb's table has in-frame clones only and misses some. The sample shows 25,000 to 30,000 clones, 65% to 90% of them seen only once. The chain employs TRBV12-3 or TRBV12-4 and TRBJ2-1; no reliable D call. The clonotype was recovered from a woman aged 55-75 years with head and neck cancer. The source material was PBMCs. The CDR3 spells CASSPIRSDEQFF. The CDR3 region has the DNA TGTGCCAGCAGTCCCATAAGGAGCGATGAGCAGTTCTTC.